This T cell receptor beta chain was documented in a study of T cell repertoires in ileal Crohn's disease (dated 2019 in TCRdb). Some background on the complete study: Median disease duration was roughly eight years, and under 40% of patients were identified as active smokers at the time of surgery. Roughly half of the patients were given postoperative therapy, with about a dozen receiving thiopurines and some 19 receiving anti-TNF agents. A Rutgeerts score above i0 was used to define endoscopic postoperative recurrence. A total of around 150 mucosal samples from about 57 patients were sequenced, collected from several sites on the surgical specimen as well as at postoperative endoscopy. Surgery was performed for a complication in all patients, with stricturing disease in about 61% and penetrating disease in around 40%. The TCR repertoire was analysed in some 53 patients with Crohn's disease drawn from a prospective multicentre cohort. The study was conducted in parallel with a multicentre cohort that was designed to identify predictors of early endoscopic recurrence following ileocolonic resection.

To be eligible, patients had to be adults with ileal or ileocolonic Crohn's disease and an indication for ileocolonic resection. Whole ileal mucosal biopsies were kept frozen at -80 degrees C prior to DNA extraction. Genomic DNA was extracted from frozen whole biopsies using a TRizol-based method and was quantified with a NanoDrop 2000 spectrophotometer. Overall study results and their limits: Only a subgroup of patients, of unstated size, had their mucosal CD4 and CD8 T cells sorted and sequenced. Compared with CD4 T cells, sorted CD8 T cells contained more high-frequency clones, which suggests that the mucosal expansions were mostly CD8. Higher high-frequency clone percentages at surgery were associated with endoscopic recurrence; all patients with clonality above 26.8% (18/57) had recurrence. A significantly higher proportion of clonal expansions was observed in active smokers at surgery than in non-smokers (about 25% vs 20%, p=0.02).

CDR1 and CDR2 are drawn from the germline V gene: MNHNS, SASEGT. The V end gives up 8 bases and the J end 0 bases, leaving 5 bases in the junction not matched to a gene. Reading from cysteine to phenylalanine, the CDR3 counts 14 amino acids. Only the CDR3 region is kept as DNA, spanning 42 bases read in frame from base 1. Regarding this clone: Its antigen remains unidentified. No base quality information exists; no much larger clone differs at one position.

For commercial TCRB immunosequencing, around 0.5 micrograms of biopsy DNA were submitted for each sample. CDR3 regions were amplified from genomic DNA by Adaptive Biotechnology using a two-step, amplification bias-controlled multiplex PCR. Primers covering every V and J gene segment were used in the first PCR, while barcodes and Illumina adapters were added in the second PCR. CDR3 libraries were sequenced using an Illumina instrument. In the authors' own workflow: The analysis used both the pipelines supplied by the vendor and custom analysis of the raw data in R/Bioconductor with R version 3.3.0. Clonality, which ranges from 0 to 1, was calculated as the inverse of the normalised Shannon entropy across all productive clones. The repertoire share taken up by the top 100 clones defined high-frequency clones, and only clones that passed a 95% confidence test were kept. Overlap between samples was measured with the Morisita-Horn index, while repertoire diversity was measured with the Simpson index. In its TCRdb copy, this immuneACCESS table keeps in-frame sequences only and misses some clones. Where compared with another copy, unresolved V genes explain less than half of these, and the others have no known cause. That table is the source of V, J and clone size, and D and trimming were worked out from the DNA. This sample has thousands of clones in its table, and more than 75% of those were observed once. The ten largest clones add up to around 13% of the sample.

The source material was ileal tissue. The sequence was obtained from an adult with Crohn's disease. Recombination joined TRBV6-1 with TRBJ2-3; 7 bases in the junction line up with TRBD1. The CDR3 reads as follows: CASRQGPSTDTQYF. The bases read TGTGCCAGCCGACAGGGCCCTAGCACAGATACGCAGTATTTT.